This T cell receptor (beta chain) was documented in a study of cytomegalovirus exposure and HLA in healthy donors. Broader study findings: Presence/absence analyses assumed roughly uniform sequencing depth across donors. The investigators catalogued about 170 TCR beta chains as cytomegalovirus-associated. By HLA locus, TCR association rates varied in a later analysis, with DRB1 showing the most and HLA-C the fewest. TRBV6-2, TRBV6-3 and some other V segments were unresolvable in 87-base-pair reads.

As for this clone: Its antigen is not identified.

V lost 2 bases and J 8 bases, leaving 15 bases between the germline ends. This CDR3 is 14 amino acids long. CDR1 and CDR2 from the germline V gene are SEHNR and FQNEAQ (reference sequence). 13 Jbeta primers and 60 Vbeta primers were used for the PCR. Profiling relied on immunoSEQ multiplex PCR, and the TCRdb table lists in-frame clones only, not all of them. The table shows some 140,000 clones, with roughly 60% occurring only once. Specimen: PBMCs. This receptor was obtained from a woman between 40 and 55 years old in good health and CMV-seronegative. The rearrangement links TRBV7-9 to TRBJ1-2, with a weak D call TRBD1 (5 bases). The CDR3 nucleotides are TGTGCCAGCAGCTTAACCCGGGGACTCTACGGCTACACCTTC. Protein: CASSLTRGLYGYTF.